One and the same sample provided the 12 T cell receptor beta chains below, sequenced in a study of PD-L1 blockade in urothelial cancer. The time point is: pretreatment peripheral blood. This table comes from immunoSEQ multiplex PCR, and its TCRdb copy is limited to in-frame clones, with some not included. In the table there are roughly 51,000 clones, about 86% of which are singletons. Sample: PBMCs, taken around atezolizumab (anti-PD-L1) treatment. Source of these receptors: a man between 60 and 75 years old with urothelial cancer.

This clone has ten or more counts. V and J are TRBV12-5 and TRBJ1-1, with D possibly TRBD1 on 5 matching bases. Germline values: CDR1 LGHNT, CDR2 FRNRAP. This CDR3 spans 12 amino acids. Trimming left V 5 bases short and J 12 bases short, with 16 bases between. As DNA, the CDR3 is TGTGCTAGTGGTATTCTCGAGGGGAGGCCTTTCTTT. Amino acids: CASGILEGRPFF.

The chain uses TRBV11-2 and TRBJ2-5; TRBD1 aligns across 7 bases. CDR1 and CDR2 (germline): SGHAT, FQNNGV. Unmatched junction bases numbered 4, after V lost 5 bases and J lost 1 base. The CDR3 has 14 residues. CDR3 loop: CASSPWDSQETQYF. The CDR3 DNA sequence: TGTGCCAGCAGCCCCTGGGACAGCCAAGAGACCCAGTACTTC.

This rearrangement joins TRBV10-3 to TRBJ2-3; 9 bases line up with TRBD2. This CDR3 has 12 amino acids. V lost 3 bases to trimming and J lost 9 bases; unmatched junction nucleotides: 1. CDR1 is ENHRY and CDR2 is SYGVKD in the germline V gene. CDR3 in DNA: TGTGCCATCAGTGACAGCGGGAGGACGCAGTATTTT. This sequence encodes CAISDSGRTQYF.

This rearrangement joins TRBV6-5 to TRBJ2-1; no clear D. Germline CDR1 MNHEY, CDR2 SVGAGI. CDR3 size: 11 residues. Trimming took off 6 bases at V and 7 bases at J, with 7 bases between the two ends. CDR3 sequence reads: CASSRANEQFF. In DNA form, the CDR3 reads TGTGCCAGCAGCCGCGCGAATGAGCAGTTCTTC.

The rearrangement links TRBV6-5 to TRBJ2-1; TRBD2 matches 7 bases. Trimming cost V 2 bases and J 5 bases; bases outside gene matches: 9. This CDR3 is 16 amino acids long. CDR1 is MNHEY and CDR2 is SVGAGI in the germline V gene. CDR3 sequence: CASSYKKTSENNEQFF. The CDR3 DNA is TGTGCCAGCAGTTACAAGAAAACTAGCGAGAACAATGAGCAGTTCTTC.

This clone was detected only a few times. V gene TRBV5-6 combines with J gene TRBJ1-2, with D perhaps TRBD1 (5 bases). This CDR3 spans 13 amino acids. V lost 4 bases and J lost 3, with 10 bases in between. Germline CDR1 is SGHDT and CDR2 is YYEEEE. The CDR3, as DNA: TGTGCCAGCAGCCAACAGGATTACTATGGCTACACCTTC. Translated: CASSQQDYYGYTF.

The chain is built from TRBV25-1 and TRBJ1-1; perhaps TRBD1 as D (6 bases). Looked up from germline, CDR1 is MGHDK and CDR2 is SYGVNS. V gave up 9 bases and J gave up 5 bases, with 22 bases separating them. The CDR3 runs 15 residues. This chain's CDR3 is CASSPHRVGETEAFF. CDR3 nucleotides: TGTGCCAGTTCCCCCCACAGGGTAGGAGAAACTGAAGCTTTCTTT.

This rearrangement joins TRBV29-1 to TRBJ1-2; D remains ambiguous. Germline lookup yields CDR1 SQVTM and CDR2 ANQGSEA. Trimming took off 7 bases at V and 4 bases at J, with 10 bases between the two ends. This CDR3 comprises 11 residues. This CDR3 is CSGWASYGYTF. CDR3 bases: TGCAGCGGCTGGGCCTCCTATGGCTACACCTTC.

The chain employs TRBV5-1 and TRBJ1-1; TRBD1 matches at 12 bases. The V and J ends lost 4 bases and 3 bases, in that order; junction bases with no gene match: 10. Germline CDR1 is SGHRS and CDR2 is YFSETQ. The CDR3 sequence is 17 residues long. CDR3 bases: TGCGCCAGCAGCCTCCACCCGGGACAGGGGGCGGACACTGAAGCTTTCTTT. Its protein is CASSLHPGQGADTEAFF.

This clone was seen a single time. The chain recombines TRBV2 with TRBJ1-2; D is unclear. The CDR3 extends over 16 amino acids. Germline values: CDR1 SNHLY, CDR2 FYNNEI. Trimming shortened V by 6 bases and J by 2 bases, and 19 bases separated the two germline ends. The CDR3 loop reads CASRDFKLLINYGYTF. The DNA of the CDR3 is TGTGCCAGCAGGGACTTTAAACTACTTATAAACTATGGCTACACCTTC.

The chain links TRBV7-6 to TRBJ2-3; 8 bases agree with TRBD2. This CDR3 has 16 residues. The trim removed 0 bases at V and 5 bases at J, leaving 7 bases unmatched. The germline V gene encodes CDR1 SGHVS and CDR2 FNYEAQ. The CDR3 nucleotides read TGTGCCAGCAGCTTAGCGCTCGCGGGGGGCGTAGATACGCAGTATTTT. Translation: CASSLALAGGVDTQYF.

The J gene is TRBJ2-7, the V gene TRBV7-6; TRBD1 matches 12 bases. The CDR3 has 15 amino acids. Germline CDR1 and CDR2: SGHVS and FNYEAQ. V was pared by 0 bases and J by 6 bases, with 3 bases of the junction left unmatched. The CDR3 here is CASSLAGTGGREQYF. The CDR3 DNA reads TGTGCCAGCAGCTTAGCTGGGACAGGGGGCCGCGAGCAGTACTTC.